These T cell receptor beta chains were read from a single sample in a study of blood T cell repertoires in COVID-19. TCRdb's table, derived via immunoSEQ multiplex PCR, lists solely in-frame clones and lacks some. Of under 250,000 clones listed, around nine tenths are singletons. Material: peripheral blood. The receptors here all came from a man aged 50 or older with COVID-19, enrolled during active disease. Both conserved end residues are part of each CDR3. Fields, in order: clone size, V gene, J gene, D gene, CDR3 DNA, CDR3 protein. D genes are given only for firm matches. Size is stated for part of the rows, as once, few or many counts, or as a class when the clone is expanded.

clone_size: -; v_call: TRBV11-2; j_call: TRBJ1-4; d_call: -; cdr3_nt: TGTGCCAGCAGCCGATATTGGGGGCAAAAGATTGAAAAACTGTTTTTT; cdr3_aa: CASSRYWGQKIEKLFF
clone_size: once; v_call: TRBV6-4; j_call: TRBJ1-5; d_call: -; cdr3_nt: TGTGCCAGCAGTGACTCCCTCCGGGTTGGCAATCAGCCCCAGCATTTT; cdr3_aa: CASSDSLRVGNQPQHF
clone_size: -; v_call: TRBV19; j_call: TRBJ2-7; d_call: -; cdr3_nt: TGTGCCAGTAGTCTGGGGGCCAACGAGCAGTACTTC; cdr3_aa: CASSLGANEQYF
clone_size: -; v_call: TRBV19; j_call: TRBJ2-7; d_call: TRBD1; cdr3_nt: TGTGCCAGTAGTGGCACCCGGACAGGGTCCGGAAGGTCCTACGAGCAGTACTTC; cdr3_aa: CASSGTRTGSGRSYEQYF
clone_size: -; v_call: TRBV15; j_call: TRBJ2-5; d_call: -; cdr3_nt: TGTGCCACCAGCGCTCGACTAGACTACCAAGAGACCCAGTACTTC; cdr3_aa: CATSARLDYQETQYF
clone_size: -; v_call: TRBV20-1; j_call: TRBJ2-1; d_call: -; cdr3_nt: TGCAGTGCTAGTGCTGTCAACCCTTCTTCGGGTGCCTACAATGAGCAGTTCTTC; cdr3_aa: CSASAVNPSSGAYNEQFF
clone_size: -; v_call: TRBV7-2; j_call: TRBJ1-2; d_call: -; cdr3_nt: TGTGCCAGCAGCTTGAGCAGGGGTGTCTATGGCTACACCTTC; cdr3_aa: CASSLSRGVYGYTF
clone_size: -; v_call: TRBV6-5; j_call: TRBJ2-1; d_call: TRBD2; cdr3_nt: TGTGCCAGCAGTACTAGCGGATACTACAATGAGCAGTTCTTC; cdr3_aa: CASSTSGYYNEQFF
clone_size: -; v_call: TRBV5-4; j_call: TRBJ2-3; d_call: -; cdr3_nt: TGTGCCAGCAGCGAGGACTTCACAGATACGCAGTATTTT; cdr3_aa: CASSEDFTDTQYF
clone_size: -; v_call: TRBV4-3; j_call: TRBJ2-6; d_call: -; cdr3_nt: TGCGCCAGCAGCCAAGATACTGGGGCCAACGTCCTGACTTTC; cdr3_aa: CASSQDTGANVLTF
clone_size: -; v_call: TRBV30; j_call: TRBJ2-4; d_call: TRBD1; cdr3_nt: TGTGCCTGGAGTCCACAGGGGCTAGGGTGGAACATTCAGTACTTC; cdr3_aa: CAWSPQGLGWNIQYF
clone_size: -; v_call: TRBV5-1; j_call: TRBJ2-1; d_call: TRBD2; cdr3_nt: TGCGCCAGCAGCTTGTACTTACCCAGCGGGAGTTTAGATGAGCAGTTCTTC; cdr3_aa: CASSLYLPSGSLDEQFF
clone_size: -; v_call: TRBV21-1; j_call: TRBJ2-5; d_call: -; cdr3_nt: TGTGCCAGCAGCAAAAAGGGGGGGACAGGGAGAGAGACCCAGTACTTC; cdr3_aa: CASSKKGGTGRETQYF
clone_size: -; v_call: TRBV29-1; j_call: TRBJ1-1; d_call: -; cdr3_nt: TGCAGCGTTGTGGGGTGGGGCCGCAACACTGAAGCTTTCTTT; cdr3_aa: CSVVGWGRNTEAFF
clone_size: -; v_call: TRBV12-3/TRBV12-4; j_call: TRBJ1-5; d_call: -; cdr3_nt: TGTGCCAGCAGCCCAGGGGTCCAGCCCCAGCATTTT; cdr3_aa: CASSPGVQPQHF
clone_size: few; v_call: TRBV4-2; j_call: TRBJ1-3; d_call: TRBD1; cdr3_nt: TGTGCCAGCAGCCAAGCTCACGGGACAGGGACTTCTGGAAACACCATATATTTT; cdr3_aa: CASSQAHGTGTSGNTIYF
clone_size: once; v_call: TRBV11-2; j_call: TRBJ2-1; d_call: TRBD2; cdr3_nt: TGTGCCAGCACCCTAGCGGGAGGCTCCTACAATGAGCAGTTCTTC; cdr3_aa: CASTLAGGSYNEQFF
clone_size: -; v_call: TRBV27; j_call: TRBJ1-1; d_call: -; cdr3_nt: TGTGCCAGCAGTTTAGCCAGGCCGAACAAAGGCACTGAAGCTTTCTTT; cdr3_aa: CASSLARPNKGTEAFF
clone_size: -; v_call: TRBV6-5; j_call: TRBJ2-7; d_call: TRBD2; cdr3_nt: TGTGCCAGCAGTTATGGGAGGGTAGACGAGCAGTACTTC; cdr3_aa: CASSYGRVDEQYF
clone_size: -; v_call: TRBV6-5; j_call: TRBJ1-1; d_call: -; cdr3_nt: TGTGCCAGCAAGGGGCAGTTGGGCACTGAAGCTTTCTTT; cdr3_aa: CASKGQLGTEAFF
clone_size: -; v_call: TRBV4-2; j_call: TRBJ2-5; d_call: -; cdr3_nt: TGTGCCAGCAGCCAAGATCACAGATCTGAGGAGACCCAGTACTTC; cdr3_aa: CASSQDHRSEETQYF
clone_size: -; v_call: TRBV7-3; j_call: TRBJ1-1; d_call: TRBD1; cdr3_nt: TGTGCCAGCAGCCAGACAGGGACTGAAGCTTTCTTT; cdr3_aa: CASSQTGTEAFF
clone_size: -; v_call: TRBV7-9; j_call: TRBJ1-5; d_call: -; cdr3_nt: TGTGCCAGCAGCCCGGCGGGGGGGAGCAATCAGCCCCAGCATTTT; cdr3_aa: CASSPAGGSNQPQHF
clone_size: few; v_call: TRBV5-4; j_call: TRBJ2-1; d_call: TRBD2; cdr3_nt: TGTGCCAGCAGCTTAGGACTAGCGGGGGACAATGAGCAGTTCTTC; cdr3_aa: CASSLGLAGDNEQFF
clone_size: -; v_call: TRBV5-4; j_call: TRBJ2-5; d_call: TRBD2; cdr3_nt: TGTGCCAGCAGCTTGGGAATGGCGGGGGGGCTCCAAGAGACCCAGTACTTC; cdr3_aa: CASSLGMAGGLQETQYF
clone_size: -; v_call: TRBV19; j_call: TRBJ2-4; d_call: TRBD2; cdr3_nt: TGTGCCAGTAGTGTCGTGGGGGGGGTTAACATTCAGTACTTC; cdr3_aa: CASSVVGGVNIQYF
clone_size: -; v_call: TRBV5-5; j_call: TRBJ2-3; d_call: TRBD2; cdr3_nt: TGTGCCAGCAGCTCAGTGGGGACTAACGCAGATACGCAGTATTTT; cdr3_aa: CASSSVGTNADTQYF
clone_size: once; v_call: TRBV19; j_call: TRBJ1-1; d_call: TRBD1; cdr3_nt: TGTGCCAGTAGGGGACAGGACTCGAACACTGAAGCTTTCTTT; cdr3_aa: CASRGQDSNTEAFF
clone_size: -; v_call: TRBV18; j_call: TRBJ1-2; d_call: TRBD1; cdr3_nt: TGTGCCAGCTCACCAGCCACAGGGGGCGGAGGCTACACCTTC; cdr3_aa: CASSPATGGGGYTF
clone_size: once; v_call: TRBV9; j_call: TRBJ2-7; d_call: -; cdr3_nt: TGTGCCAGCAGCGTAGTCCCTTCCTACGAGCAGTACTTC; cdr3_aa: CASSVVPSYEQYF
clone_size: -; v_call: TRBV5-6; j_call: TRBJ2-7; d_call: TRBD1; cdr3_nt: TGTGCCAGCAGCTTGGGACAGGGTGGACTCTACGAGCAGTACTTC; cdr3_aa: CASSLGQGGLYEQYF
clone_size: -; v_call: TRBV19; j_call: TRBJ2-5; d_call: TRBD1; cdr3_nt: TGTGCCAGTAGTATACAGGGGGTCACGGAGACCCAGTACTTC; cdr3_aa: CASSIQGVTETQYF
clone_size: -; v_call: TRBV11-2; j_call: TRBJ2-1; d_call: TRBD2; cdr3_nt: TGTGCCAGCAGCCCCTGGGGGGGTACCTACAATGAGCAGTTCTTC; cdr3_aa: CASSPWGGTYNEQFF
clone_size: -; v_call: TRBV2; j_call: TRBJ1-4; d_call: -; cdr3_nt: TGTGCCAGCAGCTTTTTCGGAGCAACTAATGAAAAACTGTTTTTT; cdr3_aa: CASSFFGATNEKLFF
clone_size: -; v_call: TRBV19; j_call: TRBJ2-7; d_call: TRBD1; cdr3_nt: TGTGCCAGTAGTCCACGACAGGGTTCCTACGAGCAGTACTTC; cdr3_aa: CASSPRQGSYEQYF
clone_size: -; v_call: TRBV4-2; j_call: TRBJ1-6; d_call: TRBD1; cdr3_nt: TGTGCCAGCAGCCAAGGGACAGGGGCTCCTAATTCACCCCTCCACTTT; cdr3_aa: CASSQGTGAPNSPLHF
clone_size: -; v_call: TRBV10-3; j_call: TRBJ2-3; d_call: TRBD2; cdr3_nt: TGTGCCATCAGCCAGACTAGCGGGAGCACAGATACGCAGTATTTT; cdr3_aa: CAISQTSGSTDTQYF
clone_size: once; v_call: TRBV3-1/TRBV3-2; j_call: TRBJ2-3; d_call: -; cdr3_nt: TGTGCCAGCAGCCTGACAGGATCTAGCACAGATACGCAGTATTTT; cdr3_aa: CASSLTGSSTDTQYF
clone_size: once; v_call: TRBV19; j_call: TRBJ2-7; d_call: TRBD2; cdr3_nt: TGTGCCAGCCCAACTCCCGGGACTAGCTACGAGCAGTACTTC; cdr3_aa: CASPTPGTSYEQYF
clone_size: -; v_call: TRBV30; j_call: TRBJ2-7; d_call: -; cdr3_nt: TGTGCCTGGAGTTTTAAGGGGTACTCCTACGAGCAGTACTTC; cdr3_aa: CAWSFKGYSYEQYF
clone_size: -; v_call: TRBV6-2/TRBV6-3; j_call: TRBJ2-1; d_call: -; cdr3_nt: TGTGCCAGCAGTTACCCCGCGACCAGGGGATTCCCCTACAATGAGCAGTTCTTC; cdr3_aa: CASSYPATRGFPYNEQFF
clone_size: -; v_call: TRBV11-3; j_call: TRBJ2-5; d_call: -; cdr3_nt: TGTGCCAGCAGCTTAGGCCGGGATCTGAGAGAGACCCAGTACTTC; cdr3_aa: CASSLGRDLRETQYF
clone_size: -; v_call: TRBV6-1; j_call: TRBJ2-7; d_call: TRBD1; cdr3_nt: TGTGCCAGCAGTGAAGCGCTCCGGGACAGGGGAAGGTGGTACGAGCAGTACTTC; cdr3_aa: CASSEALRDRGRWYEQYF
clone_size: -; v_call: TRBV6-5; j_call: TRBJ1-5; d_call: TRBD1; cdr3_nt: TGTGCCAGCAGCCAGGGGGACATTAGCAATCAGCCCCAGCATTTT; cdr3_aa: CASSQGDISNQPQHF
clone_size: -; v_call: TRBV5-4; j_call: TRBJ2-3; d_call: TRBD1; cdr3_nt: TGTGCCAGCAGCTTGGGAGCTAACAGGGGCGGCACAGATACGCAGTATTTT; cdr3_aa: CASSLGANRGGTDTQYF
clone_size: -; v_call: TRBV4-2; j_call: TRBJ2-2; d_call: -; cdr3_nt: TGTGCCAGCAGCCAAGTGAACAGCCCGAACACCGGGGAGCTGTTTTTT; cdr3_aa: CASSQVNSPNTGELFF
clone_size: -; v_call: TRBV7-5; j_call: TRBJ1-5; d_call: -; cdr3_nt: TGTGTCAGATTAGGACAGGGGGAGGCAGGTCAGCCCCAGCATTTT; cdr3_aa: CVRLGQGEAGQPQHF
clone_size: -; v_call: TRBV2; j_call: TRBJ2-7; d_call: -; cdr3_nt: TGTGCCAGCAGAGTTGACAGCTACGAGCAGTACTTC; cdr3_aa: CASRVDSYEQYF
clone_size: once; v_call: TRBV28; j_call: TRBJ2-7; d_call: TRBD1; cdr3_nt: TGTGCCAGCAGTTCCGCCGGGACAGGGTCTTGGGAGCAGTACTTC; cdr3_aa: CASSSAGTGSWEQYF
clone_size: -; v_call: TRBV9; j_call: TRBJ2-3; d_call: TRBD2; cdr3_nt: TGTGCCAGCAGCGGACGGGGAGCGGGGGGACCCTCAGATACGCAGTATTTT; cdr3_aa: CASSGRGAGGPSDTQYF
clone_size: -; v_call: TRBV29-1; j_call: TRBJ2-7; d_call: -; cdr3_nt: TGCAGCGTTGGAAACAGGGACGAGCAGTACTTC; cdr3_aa: CSVGNRDEQYF